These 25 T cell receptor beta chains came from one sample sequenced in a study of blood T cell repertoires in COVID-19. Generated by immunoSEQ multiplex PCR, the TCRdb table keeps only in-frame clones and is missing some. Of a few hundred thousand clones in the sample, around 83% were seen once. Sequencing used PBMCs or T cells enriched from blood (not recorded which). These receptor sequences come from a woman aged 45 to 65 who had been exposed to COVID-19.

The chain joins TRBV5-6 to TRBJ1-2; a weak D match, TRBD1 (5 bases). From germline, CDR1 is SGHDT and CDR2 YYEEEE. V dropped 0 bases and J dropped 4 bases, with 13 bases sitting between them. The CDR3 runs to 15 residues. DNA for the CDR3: TGTGCCAGCAGCTTGGGACAGCCTGACAGCTATGGCTACACCTTC. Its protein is CASSLGQPDSYGYTF.

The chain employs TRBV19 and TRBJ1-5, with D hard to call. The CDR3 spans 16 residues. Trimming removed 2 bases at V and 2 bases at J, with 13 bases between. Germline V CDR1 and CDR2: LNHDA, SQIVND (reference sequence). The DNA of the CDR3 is TGTGCCAGTAGTATAAGGCAGGCCTATGGCAATCAGCCCCAGCATTTT. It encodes CASSIRQAYGNQPQHF.

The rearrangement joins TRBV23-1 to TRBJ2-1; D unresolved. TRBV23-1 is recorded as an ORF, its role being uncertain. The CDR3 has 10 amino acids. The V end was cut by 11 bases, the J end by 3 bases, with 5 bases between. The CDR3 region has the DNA TGCGCCTTGAGCTACAATGAGCAGTTCTTC. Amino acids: CALSYNEQFF.

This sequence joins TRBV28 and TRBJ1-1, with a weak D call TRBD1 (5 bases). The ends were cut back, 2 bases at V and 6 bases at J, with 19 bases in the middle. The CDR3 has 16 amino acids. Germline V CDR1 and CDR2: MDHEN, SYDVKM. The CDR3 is CASSLQNPGLAAEAFF. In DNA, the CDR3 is TGTGCCAGCAGTTTACAAAACCCGGGACTGGCCGCTGAAGCTTTCTTT.

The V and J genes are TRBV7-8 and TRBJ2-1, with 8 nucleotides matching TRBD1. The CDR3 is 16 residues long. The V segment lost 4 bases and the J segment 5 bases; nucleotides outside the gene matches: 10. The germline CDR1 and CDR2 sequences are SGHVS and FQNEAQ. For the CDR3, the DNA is TGTGCCAGCAGCTATTCGGACAGGGCAGTAAACAATGAGCAGTTCTTC. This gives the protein CASSYSDRAVNNEQFF.

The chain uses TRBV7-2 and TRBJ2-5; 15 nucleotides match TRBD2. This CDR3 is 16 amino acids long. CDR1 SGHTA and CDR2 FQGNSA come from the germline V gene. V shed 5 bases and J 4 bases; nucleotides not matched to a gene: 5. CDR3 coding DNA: TGTGCCAGCAGCCCCGGACTAGCGGGGGGGCGAGAGACCCAGTACTTC. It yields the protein CASSPGLAGGRETQYF.

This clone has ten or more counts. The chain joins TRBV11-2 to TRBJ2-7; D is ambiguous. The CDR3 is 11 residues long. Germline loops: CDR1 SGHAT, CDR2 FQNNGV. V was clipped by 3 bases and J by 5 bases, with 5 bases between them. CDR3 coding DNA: TGTGCCAGCAGCTTCGTCGACGAGCAGTACTTC. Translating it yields CASSFVDEQYF.

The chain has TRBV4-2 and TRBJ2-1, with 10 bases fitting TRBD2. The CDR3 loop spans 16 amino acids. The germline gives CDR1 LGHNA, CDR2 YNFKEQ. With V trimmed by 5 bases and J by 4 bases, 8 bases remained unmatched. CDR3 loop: CASSSPSGGRYNEQFF. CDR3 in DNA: TGTGCCAGCAGCTCCCCTAGCGGGGGCCGATACAATGAGCAGTTCTTC.

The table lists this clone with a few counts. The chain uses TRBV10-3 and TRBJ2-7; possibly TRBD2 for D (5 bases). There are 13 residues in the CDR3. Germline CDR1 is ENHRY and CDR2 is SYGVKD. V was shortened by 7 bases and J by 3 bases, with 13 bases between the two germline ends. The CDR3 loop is CAITREGSYEQYF. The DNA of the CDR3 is TGTGCCATCACCCGAGAAGGGAGCTACGAGCAGTACTTC.

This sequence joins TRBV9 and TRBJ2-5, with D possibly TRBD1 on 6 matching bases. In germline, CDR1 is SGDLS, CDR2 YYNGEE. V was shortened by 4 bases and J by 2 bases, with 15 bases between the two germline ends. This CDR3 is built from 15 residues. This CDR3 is CASSSSGTPQETQYF. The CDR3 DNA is TGTGCCAGCAGCAGTTCCGGGACACCTCAAGAGACCCAGTACTTC. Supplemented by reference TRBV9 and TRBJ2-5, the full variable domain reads DSGVTQTPKHLITATGQRVTLRCSPRSGDLSVYWYQQSLDQGLQFLIQYYNGEERAKGNILERFSAQQFPDLHSELNLSSLELGDSALYFCASSSSGTPQETQYFGPGTRLLVL.

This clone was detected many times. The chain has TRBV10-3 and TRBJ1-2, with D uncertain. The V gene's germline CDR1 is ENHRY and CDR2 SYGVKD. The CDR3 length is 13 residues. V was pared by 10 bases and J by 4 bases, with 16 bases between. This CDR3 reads CATKIDTPYGYTF. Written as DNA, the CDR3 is TGTGCCACAAAGATCGACACCCCCTATGGCTACACCTTC.

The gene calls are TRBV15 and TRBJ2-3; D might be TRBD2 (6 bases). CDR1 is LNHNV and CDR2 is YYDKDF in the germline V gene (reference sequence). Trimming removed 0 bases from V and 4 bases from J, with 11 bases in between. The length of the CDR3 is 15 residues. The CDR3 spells CATSREGGLADTQYF. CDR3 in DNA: TGTGCCACCAGCAGAGAGGGGGGATTGGCAGATACGCAGTATTTT.

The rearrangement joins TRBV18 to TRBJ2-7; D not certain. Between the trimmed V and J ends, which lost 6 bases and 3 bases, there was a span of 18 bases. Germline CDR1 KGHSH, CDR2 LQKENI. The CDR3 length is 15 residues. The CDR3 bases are TGTGCCAGCTCCCCGAGCCAGGCTGTCCTCTACGAGCAGTACTTC. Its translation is CASSPSQAVLYEQYF.

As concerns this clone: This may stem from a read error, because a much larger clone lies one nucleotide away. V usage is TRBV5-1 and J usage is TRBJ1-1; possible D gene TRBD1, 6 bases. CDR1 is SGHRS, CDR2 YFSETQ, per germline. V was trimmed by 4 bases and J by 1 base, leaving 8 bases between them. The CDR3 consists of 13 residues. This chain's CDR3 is CASSEDRNTEAFF. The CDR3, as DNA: TGCGCCAGCAGCGAGGACAGGAACACTGAAGCTTTCTTT. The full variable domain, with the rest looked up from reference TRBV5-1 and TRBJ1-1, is KAGVTQTPRYLIKTRGQQVTLSCSPISGHRSVSWYQQTPGQGLQFLFEYFSETQRNKGNFPGRFSGRQFSNSRSEMNVSTLELGDSALYLCASSEDRNTEAFFGQGTRLTVV.

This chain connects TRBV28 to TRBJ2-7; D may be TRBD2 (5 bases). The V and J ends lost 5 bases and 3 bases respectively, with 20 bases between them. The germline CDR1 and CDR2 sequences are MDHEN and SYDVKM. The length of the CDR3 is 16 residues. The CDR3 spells CASSTPLGGGFYEQYF. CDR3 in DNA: TGTGCCAGCAGTACACCCTTAGGAGGTGGCTTCTACGAGCAGTACTTC.

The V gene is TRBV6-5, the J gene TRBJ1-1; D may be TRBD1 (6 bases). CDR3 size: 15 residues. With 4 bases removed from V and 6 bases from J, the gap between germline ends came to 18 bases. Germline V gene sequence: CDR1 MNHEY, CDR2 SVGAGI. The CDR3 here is CASSFRGITVAEAFF. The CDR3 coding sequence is TGTGCCAGCAGTTTCAGGGGTATTACTGTGGCTGAAGCTTTCTTT.

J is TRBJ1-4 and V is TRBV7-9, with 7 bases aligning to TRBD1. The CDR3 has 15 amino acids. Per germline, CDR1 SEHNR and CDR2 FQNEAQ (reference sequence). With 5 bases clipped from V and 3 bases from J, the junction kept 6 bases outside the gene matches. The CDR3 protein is CASSPGTVSNEKLFF. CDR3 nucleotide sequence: TGTGCCAGCAGCCCCGGGACAGTCTCTAATGAAAAACTGTTTTTT.

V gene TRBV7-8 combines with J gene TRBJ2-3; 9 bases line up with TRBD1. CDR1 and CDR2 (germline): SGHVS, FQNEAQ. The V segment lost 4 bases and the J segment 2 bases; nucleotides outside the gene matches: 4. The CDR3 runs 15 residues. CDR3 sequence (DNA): TGTGCCAGCAGCTCCGGGACAGGGACCACAGATACGCAGTATTTT. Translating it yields CASSSGTGTTDTQYF.

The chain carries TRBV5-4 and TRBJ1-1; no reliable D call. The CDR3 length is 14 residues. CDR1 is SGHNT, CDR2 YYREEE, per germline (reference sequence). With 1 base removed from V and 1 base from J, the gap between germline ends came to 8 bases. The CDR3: CASSLISSNTEAFF. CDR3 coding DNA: TGTGCCAGCAGCTTGATCTCCTCGAACACTGAAGCTTTCTTT. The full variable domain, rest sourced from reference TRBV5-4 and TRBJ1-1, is ETGVTQSPTHLIKTRGQQVTLRCSSQSGHNTVSWYQQALGQGPQFIFQYYREEENGRGNFPPRFSGLQFPNYSSELNVNALELDDSALYLCASSLISSNTEAFFGQGTRLTVV.

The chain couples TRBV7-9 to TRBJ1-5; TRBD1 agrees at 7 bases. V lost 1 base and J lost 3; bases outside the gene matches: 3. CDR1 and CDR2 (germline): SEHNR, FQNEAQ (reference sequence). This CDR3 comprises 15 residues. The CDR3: CASSLVGTDNQPQHF. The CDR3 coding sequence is TGTGCCAGCAGCTTAGTCGGGACAGACAATCAGCCCCAGCATTTT.

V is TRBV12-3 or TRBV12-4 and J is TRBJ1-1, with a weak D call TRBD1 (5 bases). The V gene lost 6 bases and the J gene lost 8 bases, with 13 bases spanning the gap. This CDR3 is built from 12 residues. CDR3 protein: CASSSKGLEAFF. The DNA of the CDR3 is TGTGCCAGCAGCTCGAAGGGGTTAGAAGCTTTCTTT.

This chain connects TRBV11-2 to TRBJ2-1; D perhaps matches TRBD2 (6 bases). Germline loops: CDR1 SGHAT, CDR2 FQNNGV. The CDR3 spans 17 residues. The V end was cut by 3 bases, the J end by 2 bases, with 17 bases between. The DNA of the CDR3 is TGTGCCAGCAGCTTCACCCTGACTGGGACTCCCTACAATGAGCAGTTCTTC. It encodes CASSFTLTGTPYNEQFF.

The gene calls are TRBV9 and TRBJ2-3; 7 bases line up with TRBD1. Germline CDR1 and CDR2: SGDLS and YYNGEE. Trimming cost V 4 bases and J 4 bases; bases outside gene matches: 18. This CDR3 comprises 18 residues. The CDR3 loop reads CASSPAPIQGRTSDTQYF. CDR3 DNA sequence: TGTGCCAGCAGCCCCGCCCCGATACAGGGGCGGACATCAGATACGCAGTATTTT.

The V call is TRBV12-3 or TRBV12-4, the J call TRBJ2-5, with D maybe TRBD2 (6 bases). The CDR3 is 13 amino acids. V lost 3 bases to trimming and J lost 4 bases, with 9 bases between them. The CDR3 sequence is CASSFQGGETQYF. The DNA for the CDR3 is TGTGCCAGCAGTTTTCAGGGAGGAGAGACCCAGTACTTC.

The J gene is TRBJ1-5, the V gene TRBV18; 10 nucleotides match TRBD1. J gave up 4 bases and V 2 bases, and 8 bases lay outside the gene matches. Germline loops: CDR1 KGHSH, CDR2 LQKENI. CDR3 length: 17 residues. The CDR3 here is CASSPRDRGGRNQPQHF. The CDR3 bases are TGTGCCAGCTCACCAAGGGACAGGGGAGGAAGGAATCAGCCCCAGCATTTT. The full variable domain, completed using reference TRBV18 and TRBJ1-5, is NAGVMQNPRHLVRRRGQEARLRCSPMKGHSHVYWYRQLPEEGLKFMVYLQKENIIDESGMPKERFSAEFPKEGPSILRIQQVVRGDSAAYFCASSPRDRGGRNQPQHFGDGTRLSIL.